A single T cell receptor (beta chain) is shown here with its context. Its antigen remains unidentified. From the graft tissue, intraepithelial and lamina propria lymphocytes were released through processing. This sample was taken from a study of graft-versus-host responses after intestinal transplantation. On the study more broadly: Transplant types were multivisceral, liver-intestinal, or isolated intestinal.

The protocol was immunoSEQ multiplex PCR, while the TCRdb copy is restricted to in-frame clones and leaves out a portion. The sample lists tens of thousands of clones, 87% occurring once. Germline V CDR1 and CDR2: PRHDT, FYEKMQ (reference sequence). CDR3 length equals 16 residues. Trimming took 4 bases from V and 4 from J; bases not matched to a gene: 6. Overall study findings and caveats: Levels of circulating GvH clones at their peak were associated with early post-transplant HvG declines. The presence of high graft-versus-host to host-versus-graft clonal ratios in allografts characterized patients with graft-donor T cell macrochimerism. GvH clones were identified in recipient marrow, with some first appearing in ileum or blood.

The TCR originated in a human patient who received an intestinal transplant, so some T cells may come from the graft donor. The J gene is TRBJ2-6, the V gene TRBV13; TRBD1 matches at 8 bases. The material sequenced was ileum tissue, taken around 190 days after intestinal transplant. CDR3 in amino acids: CASSSEDRAGANVLTF. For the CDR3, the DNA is TGTGCCAGCAGCTCCGAGGACAGGGCCGGGGCCAACGTCCTGACTTTC.